This paragraph covers one T cell receptor beta chain sequence. The antigen is not known. This CDR3 contains 14 residues. V gave up 6 bases and J gave up 0 bases, with 13 bases separating them. Germline V CDR1 and CDR2: DFQATT, SNEGSKA (reference sequence). TCR beta sequences were obtained from blood CD8+ and CD4+ T cells. Bulk CD8+ and CD4+ cells came from magnetic negative isolation; CD8+ TEMRA by FACS. The record originates from a study of CD8 T cells in Susac syndrome. Study-wide results and limits: An acknowledgment was made by the study that its TCR sequencing and HLA analysis involved relatively few individuals.

Reverse transcription of about 0.5 to 1 ug RNA used random hexamers. The amplification used immunoSEQ multiplex PCR on TCR beta CDR3; it spanned 54 Vbeta and 13 Jbeta. Each CDR3 protein is one row after TCRdb ran MiXCR on the immunoSEQ multiplex PCR reads. The data contain over 150,000 distinct CDR3 sequences, approximately 93% of them singletons. The sequenced sample consisted of CD4+ T cells from PBMCs. V and J are TRBV20-1 and TRBJ2-3; D remains unclear. The TCR originated in a human donor with multiple sclerosis. CDR3 amino acids: CSAKPRWSTDTQYF. CDR3 DNA: TGCAGTGCAAAACCTAGGTGGAGCACAGATACGCAGTATTTT.